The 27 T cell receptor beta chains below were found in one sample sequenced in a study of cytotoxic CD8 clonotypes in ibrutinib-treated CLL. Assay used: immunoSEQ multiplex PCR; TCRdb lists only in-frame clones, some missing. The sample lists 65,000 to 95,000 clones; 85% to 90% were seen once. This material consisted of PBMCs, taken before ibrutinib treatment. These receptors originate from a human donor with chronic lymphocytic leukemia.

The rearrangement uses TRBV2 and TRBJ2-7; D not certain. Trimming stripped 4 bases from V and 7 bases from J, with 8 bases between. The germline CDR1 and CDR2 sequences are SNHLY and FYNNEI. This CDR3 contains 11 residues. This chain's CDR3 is CASSASWEQYF. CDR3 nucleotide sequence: TGTGCCAGCAGTGCTTCGTGGGAGCAGTACTTC.

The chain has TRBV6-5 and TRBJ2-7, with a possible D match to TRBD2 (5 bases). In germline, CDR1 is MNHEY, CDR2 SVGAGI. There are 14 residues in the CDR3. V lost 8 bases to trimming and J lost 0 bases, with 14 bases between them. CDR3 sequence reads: CASSHSENSYEQYF. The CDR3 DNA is TGTGCCAGCTCCCATAGCGAAAACTCCTACGAGCAGTACTTC.

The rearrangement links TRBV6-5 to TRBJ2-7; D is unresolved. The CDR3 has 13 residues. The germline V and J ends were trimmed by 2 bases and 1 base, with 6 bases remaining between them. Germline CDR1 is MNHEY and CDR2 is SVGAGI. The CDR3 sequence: CASSYLQSYEQYF. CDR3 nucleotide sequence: TGTGCCAGCAGTTACCTCCAGTCCTACGAGCAGTACTTC.

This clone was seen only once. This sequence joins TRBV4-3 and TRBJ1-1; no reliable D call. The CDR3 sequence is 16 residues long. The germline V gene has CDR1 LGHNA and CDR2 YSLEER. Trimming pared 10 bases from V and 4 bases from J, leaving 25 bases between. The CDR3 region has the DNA TGCGCCACCAAACCAAACGCGGACCGTTCTGTCACTGAAGCTTTCTTT. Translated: CATKPNADRSVTEAFF.

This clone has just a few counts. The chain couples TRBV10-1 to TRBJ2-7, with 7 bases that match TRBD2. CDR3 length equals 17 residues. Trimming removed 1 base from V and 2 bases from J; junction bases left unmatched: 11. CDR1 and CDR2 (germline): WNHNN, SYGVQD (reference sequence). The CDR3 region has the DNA TGCGCCAGCAGTGAGTTCCCCGGGGAGGGTTCGGCCTACGAGCAGTACTTC. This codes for CASSEFPGEGSAYEQYF.

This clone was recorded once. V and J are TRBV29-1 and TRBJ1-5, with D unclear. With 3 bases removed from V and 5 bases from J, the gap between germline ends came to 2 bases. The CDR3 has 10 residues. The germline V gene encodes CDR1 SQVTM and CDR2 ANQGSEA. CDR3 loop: CSVDYQPQHF. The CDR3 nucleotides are TGCAGCGTTGATTATCAGCCCCAGCATTTT.

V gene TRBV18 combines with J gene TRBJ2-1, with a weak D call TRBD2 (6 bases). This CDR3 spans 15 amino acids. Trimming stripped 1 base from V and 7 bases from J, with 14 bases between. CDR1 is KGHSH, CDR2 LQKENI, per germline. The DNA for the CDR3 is TGTGCCAGCTCACCACGGAGGGATCGGGGGAATGAGCAGTTCTTC. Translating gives CASSPRRDRGNEQFF.

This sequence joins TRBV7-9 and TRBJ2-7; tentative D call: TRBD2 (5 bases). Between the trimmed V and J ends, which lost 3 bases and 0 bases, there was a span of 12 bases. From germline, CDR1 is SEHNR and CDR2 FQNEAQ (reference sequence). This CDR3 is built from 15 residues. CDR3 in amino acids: CASSFEGGSSYEQYF. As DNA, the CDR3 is TGTGCCAGCAGCTTCGAGGGCGGTAGCTCCTACGAGCAGTACTTC.

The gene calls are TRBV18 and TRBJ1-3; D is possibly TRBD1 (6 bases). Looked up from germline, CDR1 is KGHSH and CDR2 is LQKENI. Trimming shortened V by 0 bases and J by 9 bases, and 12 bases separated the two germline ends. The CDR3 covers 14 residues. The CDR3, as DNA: TGTGCCAGCTCACCACCTGCCTCGGGGGCCACCATATATTTT. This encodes CASSPPASGATIYF.

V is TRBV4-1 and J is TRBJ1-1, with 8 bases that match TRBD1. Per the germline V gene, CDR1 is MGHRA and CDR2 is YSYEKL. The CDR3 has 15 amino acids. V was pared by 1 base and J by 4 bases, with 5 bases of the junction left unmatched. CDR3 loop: CASSQGQGALTEAFF. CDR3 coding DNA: TGCGCCAGCAGCCAAGGTCAGGGGGCGCTCACTGAAGCTTTCTTT.

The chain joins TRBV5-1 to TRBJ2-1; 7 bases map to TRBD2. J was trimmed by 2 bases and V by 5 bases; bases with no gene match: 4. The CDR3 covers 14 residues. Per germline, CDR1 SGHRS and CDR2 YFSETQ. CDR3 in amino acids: CASRGGSAYNEQFF. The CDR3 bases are TGCGCCAGCAGAGGCGGGAGCGCCTACAATGAGCAGTTCTTC. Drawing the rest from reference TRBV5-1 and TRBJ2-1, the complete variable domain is KAGVTQTPRYLIKTRGQQVTLSCSPISGHRSVSWYQQTPGQGLQFLFEYFSETQRNKGNFPGRFSGRQFSNSRSEMNVSTLELGDSALYLCASRGGSAYNEQFFGPGTRLTVL.

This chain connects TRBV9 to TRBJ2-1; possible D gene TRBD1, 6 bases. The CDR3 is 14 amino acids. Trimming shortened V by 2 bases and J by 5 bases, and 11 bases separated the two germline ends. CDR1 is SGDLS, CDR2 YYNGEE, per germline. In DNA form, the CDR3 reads TGTGCCAGCAGCGTCCGGACAGCGGACAATGAGCAGTTCTTC. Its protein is CASSVRTADNEQFF.

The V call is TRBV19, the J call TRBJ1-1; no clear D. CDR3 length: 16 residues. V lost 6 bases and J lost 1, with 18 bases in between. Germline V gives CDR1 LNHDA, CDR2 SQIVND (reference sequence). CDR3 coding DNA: TGTGCCAGTAGCTTGGGGAGGGCATTGGGGAACACTGAAGCTTTCTTT. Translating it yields CASSLGRALGNTEAFF.

This chain's CDR3 is CASSVGTDNQPQHF. The CDR3 coding sequence is TGTGCCAGCAGTGTCGGGACAGATAATCAGCCCCAGCATTTT. V and J are TRBV28 and TRBJ1-5, with TRBD1 matching 7 bases. This CDR3 has 14 residues. With V trimmed by 5 bases and J by 4 bases, 5 bases remained unmatched. The V gene's germline CDR1 is MDHEN and CDR2 SYDVKM.

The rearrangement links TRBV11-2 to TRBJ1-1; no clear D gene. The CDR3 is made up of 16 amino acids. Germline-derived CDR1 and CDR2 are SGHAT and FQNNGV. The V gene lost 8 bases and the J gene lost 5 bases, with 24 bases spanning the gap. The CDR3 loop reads CASLLGRSVRSTEAFF. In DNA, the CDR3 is TGTGCCAGCCTACTCGGGAGATCGGTGAGGTCGACTGAAGCTTTCTTT.

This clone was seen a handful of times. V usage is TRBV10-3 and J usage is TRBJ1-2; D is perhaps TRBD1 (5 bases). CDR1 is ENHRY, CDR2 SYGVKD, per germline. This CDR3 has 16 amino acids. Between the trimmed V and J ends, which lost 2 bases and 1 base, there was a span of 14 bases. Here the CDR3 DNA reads TGTGCCATCAGTGAGCCGAGTATGGGGGTTAACTATGGCTACACCTTC. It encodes CAISEPSMGVNYGYTF.

The CDR3 is CASKRLQDTQYF. The CDR3 region has the DNA TGTGCCAGCAAAAGACTTCAAGATACGCAGTATTTT. The chain has TRBV7-2 and TRBJ2-3; D gene ambiguous. V was cut by 7 bases and J by 5 bases, with 10 bases left in between. CDR3 length: 12 residues. In germline, CDR1 is SGHTA, CDR2 FQGNSA. The full variable domain, in which reference TRBV7-2 and TRBJ2-3 provide the parts outside the CDR3, is GAGVSQSPSNKVTEKGKDVELRCDPISGHTALYWYRQSLGQGLEFLIYFQGNSAPDKSGLPSDRFSAERTGGSVSTLTIQRTQQEDSAVYLCASKRLQDTQYFGPGTRLTVL.

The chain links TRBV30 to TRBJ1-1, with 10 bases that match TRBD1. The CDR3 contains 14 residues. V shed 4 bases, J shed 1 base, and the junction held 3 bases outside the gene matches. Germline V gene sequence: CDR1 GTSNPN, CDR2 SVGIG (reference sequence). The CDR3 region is CAWNRQGANTEAFF. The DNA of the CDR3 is TGTGCCTGGAATCGACAGGGGGCGAACACTGAAGCTTTCTTT.

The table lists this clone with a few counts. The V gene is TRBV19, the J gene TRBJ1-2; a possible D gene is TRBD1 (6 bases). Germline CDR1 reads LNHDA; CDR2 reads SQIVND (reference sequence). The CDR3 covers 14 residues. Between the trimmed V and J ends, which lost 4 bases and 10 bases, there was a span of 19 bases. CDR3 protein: CASSTPTGGRVYTF. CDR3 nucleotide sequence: TGTGCCAGTAGTACCCCGACAGGAGGACGCGTCTACACCTTC.

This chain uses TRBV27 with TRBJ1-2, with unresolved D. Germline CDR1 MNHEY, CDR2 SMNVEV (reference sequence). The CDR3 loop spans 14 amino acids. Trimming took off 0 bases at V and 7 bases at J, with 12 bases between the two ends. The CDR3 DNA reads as TGTGCCAGCAGTTTATCTCAAATGAGGGCTGGCTACACCTTC. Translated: CASSLSQMRAGYTF.

The CDR3 sequence is CASSSVAAYEQYF. For the CDR3, the DNA is TGTGCCAGCAGCTCCGTTGCAGCGTACGAGCAGTACTTC. The rearrangement joins TRBV5-6 to TRBJ2-7; D not resolved. In germline, CDR1 is SGHDT, CDR2 YYEEEE. V lost 3 bases and J 4 bases, leaving 11 bases between the germline ends. The CDR3 covers 13 residues.

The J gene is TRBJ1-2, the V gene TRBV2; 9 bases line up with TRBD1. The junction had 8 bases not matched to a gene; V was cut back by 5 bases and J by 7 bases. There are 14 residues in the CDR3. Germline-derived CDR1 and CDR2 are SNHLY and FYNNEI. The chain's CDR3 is CASSSRDRVRGYTF. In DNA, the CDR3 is TGTGCCAGCAGTTCCCGGGACAGGGTACGTGGCTACACCTTC.

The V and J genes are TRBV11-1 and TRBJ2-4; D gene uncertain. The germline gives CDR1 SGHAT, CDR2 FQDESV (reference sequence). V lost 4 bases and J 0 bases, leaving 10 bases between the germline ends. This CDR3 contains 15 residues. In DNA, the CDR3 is TGTGCCAGCAGCTCATATCTAGGAGCCAAAAACATTCAGTACTTC. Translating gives CASSSYLGAKNIQYF.

Here the CDR3 reads CASSPSIYEQFF. The CDR3 region has the DNA TGTGCCAGCAGTCCCTCCATCTATGAGCAGTTCTTC. This rearrangement joins TRBV28 to TRBJ2-1, with no clear D. V lost 5 bases, J lost 8 bases, and 10 bases lay in between. Germline assignment: CDR1 MDHEN and CDR2 SYDVKM. CDR3 length: 12 residues.

DNA of the CDR3: TGTGCCAGTAGTATTAGCGGCCGCACAGATACGCAGTATTTT. Protein: CASSISGRTDTQYF. The chain couples TRBV19 to TRBJ2-3; tentatively, D is TRBD2 (6 bases). V shed 3 bases and J shed 1 base, with 8 bases lying between them. CDR1 and CDR2 (germline): LNHDA, SQIVND (reference sequence). The CDR3 runs 14 residues.

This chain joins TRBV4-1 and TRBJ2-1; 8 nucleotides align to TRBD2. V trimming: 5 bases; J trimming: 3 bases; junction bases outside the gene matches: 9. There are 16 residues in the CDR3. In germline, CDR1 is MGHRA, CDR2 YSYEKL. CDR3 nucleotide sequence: TGCGCCAGCAGCTACGAATCTAGCGGGTTCTACAATGAGCAGTTCTTC. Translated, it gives CASSYESSGFYNEQFF.

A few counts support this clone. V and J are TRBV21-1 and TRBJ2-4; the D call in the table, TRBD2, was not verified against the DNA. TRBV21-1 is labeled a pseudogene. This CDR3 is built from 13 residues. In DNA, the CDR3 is TGTGCCAGCAGCACCGGGACCAAAAACATTCAGTACTTC. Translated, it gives CASSTGTKNIQYF.